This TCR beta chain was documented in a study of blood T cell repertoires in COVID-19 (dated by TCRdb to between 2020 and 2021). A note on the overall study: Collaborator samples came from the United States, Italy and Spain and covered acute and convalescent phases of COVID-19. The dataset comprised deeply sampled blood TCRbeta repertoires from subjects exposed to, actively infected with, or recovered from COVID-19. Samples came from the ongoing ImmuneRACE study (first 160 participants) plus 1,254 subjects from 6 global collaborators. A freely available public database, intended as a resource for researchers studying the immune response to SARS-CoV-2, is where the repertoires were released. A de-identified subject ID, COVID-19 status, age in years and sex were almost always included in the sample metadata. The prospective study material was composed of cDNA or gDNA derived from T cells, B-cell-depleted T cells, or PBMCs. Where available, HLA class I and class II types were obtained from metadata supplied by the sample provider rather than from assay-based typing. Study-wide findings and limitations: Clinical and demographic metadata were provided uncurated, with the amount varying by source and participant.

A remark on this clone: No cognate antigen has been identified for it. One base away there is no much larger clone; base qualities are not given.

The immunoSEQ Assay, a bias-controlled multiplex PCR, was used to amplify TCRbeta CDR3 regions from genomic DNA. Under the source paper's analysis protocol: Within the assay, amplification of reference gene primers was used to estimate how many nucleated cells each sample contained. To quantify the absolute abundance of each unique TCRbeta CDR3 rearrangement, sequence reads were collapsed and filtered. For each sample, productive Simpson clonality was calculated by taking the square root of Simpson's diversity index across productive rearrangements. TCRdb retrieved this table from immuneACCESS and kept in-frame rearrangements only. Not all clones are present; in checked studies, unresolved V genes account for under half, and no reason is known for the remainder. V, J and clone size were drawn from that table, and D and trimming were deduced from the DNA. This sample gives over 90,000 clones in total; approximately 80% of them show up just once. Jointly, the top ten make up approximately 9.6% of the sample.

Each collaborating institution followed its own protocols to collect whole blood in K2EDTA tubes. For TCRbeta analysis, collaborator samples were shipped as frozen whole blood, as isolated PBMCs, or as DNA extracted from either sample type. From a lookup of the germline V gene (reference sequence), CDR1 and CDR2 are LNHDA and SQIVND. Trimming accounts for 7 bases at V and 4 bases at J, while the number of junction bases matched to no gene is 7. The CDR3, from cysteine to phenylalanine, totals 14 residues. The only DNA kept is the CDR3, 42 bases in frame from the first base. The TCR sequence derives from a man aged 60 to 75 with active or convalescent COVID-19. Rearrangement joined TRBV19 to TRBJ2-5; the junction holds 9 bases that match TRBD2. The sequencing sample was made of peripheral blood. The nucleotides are TGTGCCAGTAAGGCAGCGGGAGGTTCAGAGACCCAGTACTTC. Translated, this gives CASKAAGGSETQYF.